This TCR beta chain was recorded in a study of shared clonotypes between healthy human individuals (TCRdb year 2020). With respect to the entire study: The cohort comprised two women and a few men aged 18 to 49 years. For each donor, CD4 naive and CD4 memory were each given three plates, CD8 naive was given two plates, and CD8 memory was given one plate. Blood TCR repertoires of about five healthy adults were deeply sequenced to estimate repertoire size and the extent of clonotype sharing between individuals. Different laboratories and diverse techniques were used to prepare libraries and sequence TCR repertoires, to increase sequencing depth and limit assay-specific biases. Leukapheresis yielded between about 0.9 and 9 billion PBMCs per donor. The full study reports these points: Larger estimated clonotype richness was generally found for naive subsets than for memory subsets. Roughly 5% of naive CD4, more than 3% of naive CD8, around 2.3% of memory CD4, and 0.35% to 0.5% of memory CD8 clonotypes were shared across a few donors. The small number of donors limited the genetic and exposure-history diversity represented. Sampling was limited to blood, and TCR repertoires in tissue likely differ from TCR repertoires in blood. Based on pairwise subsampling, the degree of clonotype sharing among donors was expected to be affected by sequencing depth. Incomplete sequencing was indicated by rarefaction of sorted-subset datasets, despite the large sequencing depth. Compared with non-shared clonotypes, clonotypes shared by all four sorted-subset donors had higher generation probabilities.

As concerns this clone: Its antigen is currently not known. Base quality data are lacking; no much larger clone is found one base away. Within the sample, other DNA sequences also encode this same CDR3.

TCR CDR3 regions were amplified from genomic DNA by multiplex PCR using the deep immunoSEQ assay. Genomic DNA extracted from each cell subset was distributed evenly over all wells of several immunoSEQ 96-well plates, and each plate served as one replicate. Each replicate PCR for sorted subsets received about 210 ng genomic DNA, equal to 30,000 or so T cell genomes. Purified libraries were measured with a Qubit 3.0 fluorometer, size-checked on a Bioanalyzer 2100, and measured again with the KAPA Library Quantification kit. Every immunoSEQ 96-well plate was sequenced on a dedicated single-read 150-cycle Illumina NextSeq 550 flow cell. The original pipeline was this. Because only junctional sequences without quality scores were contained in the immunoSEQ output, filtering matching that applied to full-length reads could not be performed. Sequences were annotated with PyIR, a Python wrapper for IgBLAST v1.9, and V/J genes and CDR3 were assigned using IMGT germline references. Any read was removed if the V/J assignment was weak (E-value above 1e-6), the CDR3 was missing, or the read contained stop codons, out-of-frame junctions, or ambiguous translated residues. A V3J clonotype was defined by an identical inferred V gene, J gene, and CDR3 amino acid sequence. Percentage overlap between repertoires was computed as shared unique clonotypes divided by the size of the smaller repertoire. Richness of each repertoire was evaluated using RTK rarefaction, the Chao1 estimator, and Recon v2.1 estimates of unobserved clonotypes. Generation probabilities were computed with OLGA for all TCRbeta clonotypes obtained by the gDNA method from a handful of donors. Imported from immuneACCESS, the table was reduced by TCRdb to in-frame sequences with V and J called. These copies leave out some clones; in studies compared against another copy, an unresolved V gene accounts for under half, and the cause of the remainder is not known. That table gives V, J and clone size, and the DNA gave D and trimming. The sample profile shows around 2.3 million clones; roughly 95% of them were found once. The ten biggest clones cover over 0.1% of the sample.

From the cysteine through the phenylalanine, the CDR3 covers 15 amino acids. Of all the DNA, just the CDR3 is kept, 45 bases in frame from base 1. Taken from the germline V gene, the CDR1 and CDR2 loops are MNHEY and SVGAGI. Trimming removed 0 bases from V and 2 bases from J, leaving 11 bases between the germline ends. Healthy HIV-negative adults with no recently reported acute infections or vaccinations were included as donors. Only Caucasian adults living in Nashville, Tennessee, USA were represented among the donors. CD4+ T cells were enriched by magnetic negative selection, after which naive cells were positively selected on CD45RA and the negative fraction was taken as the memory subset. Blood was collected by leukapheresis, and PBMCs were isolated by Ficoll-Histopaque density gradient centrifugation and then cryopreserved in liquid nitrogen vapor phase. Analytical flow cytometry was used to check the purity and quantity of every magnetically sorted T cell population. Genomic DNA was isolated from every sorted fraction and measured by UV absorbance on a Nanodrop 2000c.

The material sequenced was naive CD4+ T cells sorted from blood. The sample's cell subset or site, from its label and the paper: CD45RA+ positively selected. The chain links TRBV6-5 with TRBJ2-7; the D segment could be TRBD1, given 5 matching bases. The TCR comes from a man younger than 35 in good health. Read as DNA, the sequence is TGTGCCAGCAGTTACTCGATGCAGGGAACCTACGAGCAGTACTTC. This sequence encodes CASSYSMQGTYEQYF.